What follows are 13 T cell receptor beta chains derived from one specimen sequenced in a study of blood T cell repertoires in COVID-19. Sequencing used immunoSEQ multiplex PCR; TCRdb keeps in-frame clones, though not all of them. The profile covers more than 100,000 clones, with about 79% appearing a single time and approximately 2.4% taken by the ten largest. Sequenced material: peripheral blood. The source is a man aged 65 to 79 with acute or convalescent COVID-19.

The gene calls are TRBV5-1 and TRBJ1-5; D unclear. CDR3 size: 15 residues. Germline loops: CDR1 SGHRS, CDR2 YFSETQ. The germline V and J ends were trimmed by 1 base and 2 bases, with 10 bases remaining between them. CDR3 protein: CASSLSGKGNQPQHF. CDR3 DNA sequence: TGCGCCAGCAGCTTGTCGGGGAAAGGCAATCAGCCCCAGCATTTT.

The V call is TRBV5-1, the J call TRBJ1-4, with 10 bases lining up with TRBD1. Germline V gives CDR1 SGHRS, CDR2 YFSETQ. V shed 4 bases, J shed 7 bases, and the junction held 4 bases outside the gene matches. CDR3 size: 14 residues. CDR3 sequence reads: CASSTGQGSEKLFF. The CDR3 nucleotides read TGCGCCAGCAGCACGGGACAGGGGAGTGAAAAACTGTTTTTT.

J is TRBJ1-5 and V is TRBV5-1; possibly TRBD1 for D (5 bases). V lost 0 bases and J 4 bases, leaving 11 bases between the germline ends. Germline V lookup: CDR1 SGHRS, CDR2 YFSETQ. The CDR3 extends over 15 amino acids. The CDR3 DNA reads TGCGCCAGCAGCTTGGCCGGGGGACCGAATCAGCCCCAGCATTTT. It specifies CASSLAGGPNQPQHF. The whole variable domain, remainder taken from reference TRBV5-1 and TRBJ1-5, is KAGVTQTPRYLIKTRGQQVTLSCSPISGHRSVSWYQQTPGQGLQFLFEYFSETQRNKGNFPGRFSGRQFSNSRSEMNVSTLELGDSALYLCASSLAGGPNQPQHFGDGTRLSIL.

V gene TRBV4-2 combines with J gene TRBJ2-1; TRBD2 matches at 14 bases. The germline V gene encodes CDR1 LGHNA and CDR2 YNFKEQ. V shed 2 bases, J shed 5 bases, and the junction held 8 bases outside the gene matches. The CDR3 runs to 18 residues. The CDR3 coding sequence is TGTGCCAGCAGCCAACCTCGACTAGCGGGGGGGTATGACAATGAGCAGTTCTTC. Its protein product is CASSQPRLAGGYDNEQFF.

This chain joins TRBV6-2 or TRBV6-3 and TRBJ1-1; 7 nucleotides align to TRBD1. V shed 5 bases and J 3 bases; nucleotides not matched to a gene: 3. The germline V gene has CDR1 MNHEY and CDR2 SVGEGT. The CDR3 covers 13 residues. CDR3 nucleotides: TGTGCCAGCAGTGACAGGGAGCACACTGAAGCTTTCTTT. Its translation is CASSDREHTEAFF.

The gene calls are TRBV6-5 and TRBJ1-2; TRBD1 matches 12 bases. Looked up from germline, CDR1 is MNHEY and CDR2 is SVGAGI. The CDR3 loop spans 16 amino acids. V shed 2 bases, J shed 8 bases, and the junction held 9 bases outside the gene matches. The CDR3, as DNA: TGTGCCAGCAGTTACCACCCGGGACAGGGGGCGTGGGGCTACACCTTC. Its translation is CASSYHPGQGAWGYTF.

The rearrangement links TRBV5-1 to TRBJ2-5; maybe TRBD1 (5 bases). The CDR3 length is 15 residues. V shed 1 base and J shed 5 bases, with 15 bases lying between them. Germline V gives CDR1 SGHRS, CDR2 YFSETQ. CDR3 in DNA: TGCGCCAGCAGCTTGATTCCCAGGGCGGTGGAGACCCAGTACTTC. Translated, it gives CASSLIPRAVETQYF.

This chain joins TRBV5-1 and TRBJ2-1; the D gene is possibly TRBD1 (6 bases). The CDR3 loop spans 15 amino acids. V lost 4 bases, J lost 1 base, and 12 bases lay in between. Germline V gene data show CDR1 as SGHRS and CDR2 as YFSETQ. The CDR3 region is CASSLGGESYNEQFF. In DNA, the CDR3 is TGCGCCAGCAGCCTAGGGGGTGAATCCTACAATGAGCAGTTCTTC.

The chain recombines TRBV10-2 with TRBJ1-3, with a tentative D call TRBD1 (5 bases). Germline V gene data show CDR1 as WSHSY and CDR2 as SAAADI. The V end was cut by 9 bases, the J end by 4 bases, with 19 bases between. The CDR3 extends over 15 amino acids. CDR3 coding DNA: TGCGCCAGTAGACAGTTCGCTACGGGCGGAAACACCATATATTTT. It translates to CASRQFATGGNTIYF.

V gene TRBV18 combines with J gene TRBJ1-1, with D hard to call. Germline CDR1 and CDR2: KGHSH and LQKENI. This CDR3 is built from 13 residues. V dropped 3 bases and J dropped 1 base, with 6 bases sitting between them. This CDR3 is CASSPLPNTEAFF. The CDR3 DNA is TGTGCCAGCTCACCTCTCCCGAACACTGAAGCTTTCTTT.

This clone has a handful of counts. The junction and the germline gene differ at one end; a read error may be behind it. The V and J genes are TRBV7-7 and TRBJ2-1; D is perhaps TRBD2 (6 bases). CDR1 and CDR2 (germline): SSHAT, FNYEAQ (reference sequence). The CDR3 length is 14 residues. The CDR3 coding sequence is TGTGCTAGCAGCTTAGAACTAGCCTCCGGTGAGCAGTTCTTC. This translates into CASSLELASGEQFF.

The chain recombines TRBV5-1 with TRBJ1-2, with TRBD1 matching 9 bases. From germline, CDR1 is SGHRS and CDR2 YFSETQ. V dropped 3 bases and J dropped 3; count of bases not matched to a gene: 3. The length of the CDR3 is 14 residues. DNA for the CDR3: TGCGCCAGCAGCTCCGGACAGGGGTACTATGGCTACACCTTC. Protein sequence: CASSSGQGYYGYTF.

The chain uses TRBV5-4 and TRBJ2-7; perhaps TRBD1 as D (5 bases). Germline V lookup: CDR1 SGHNT, CDR2 YYREEE (reference sequence). Trimming took 0 bases from V and 2 from J, leaving 9 bases between them. The CDR3 spans 14 residues. The CDR3 region has the DNA TGTGCCAGCAGCTTGGAGGGGAAACCCTACGAGCAGTACTTC. It translates to CASSLEGKPYEQYF.